This TCR beta chain was sequenced in a study of OX40 agonist ivuxolimab in advanced cancers. For the study in its entirety: Ivuxolimab, which targeted the costimulatory receptor OX40 (CD134), was an agonistic, fully human IgG2 monoclonal antibody. Intravenous ivuxolimab was administered to patients every 2 weeks at six dose levels: 0.01, 0.1, 0.3, 1.5, 3 and 10 mg/kg. Of the 50 or so patients in dose escalation, about 20 had hepatocellular carcinoma, some 15 had melanoma, 9 had renal cell carcinoma and 9 had head and neck cancer. The dose-escalation cohort was about 87% male with a mean age of about 58 years, ranging from 23 to 79. Prior anti-PD-1, anti-PD-L1 or anti-CTLA-4 therapy was permitted, and checkpoint inhibitors had been received by less than 45% of dose-escalation patients. Three dose-escalation patients achieved partial responses, one with hepatocellular carcinoma and two with cutaneous melanoma. The point of sequencing TCRbeta in the periphery was to test whether ivuxolimab changed TCR sequence diversity and drove clonal T-cell expansion. The paper describes the monotherapy dose-escalation part (N ≈ 52 patients) of the phase I trial of ivuxolimab.

Genomic DNA was extracted from sorted cells for sequencing of the TCRbeta CDR3 region. The immunoSEQ Assay was used to sequence the TCRbeta CDR3 regions. The immuneACCESS repertoire file appears here via TCRdb, limited to in-frame rearrangements. These files lack a portion of the clones; in checked studies, under half of the deficit traces to unresolved V genes, and the cause of the others is not known. Across this sample there are around 17,000 clones, with about 86% seen only once. In total, the top ten clones hold just under 20% of the sample. A remark on this clone: Its antigen is unknown. No base qualities exist here, and no much larger clone lies one base off it.

The trial excluded patients who had a history of autoimmune disease or were on systemic immunosuppression. Peripheral blood for TCR sequencing was drawn from every dose cohort at baseline, at cycle 4 day 1 and at cycle 7 day 1. Samples were obtained from an open-label, multicenter, first-in-human phase I dose-escalation trial of ivuxolimab. Adults with locally advanced or metastatic melanoma, renal cell, hepatocellular, or head and neck squamous cell carcinoma were enrolled in the trial. Before TCR sequencing, CD4+ T cells and CD8+ T cells were sorted from peripheral blood as separate populations. General study outcomes and caveats: In the 0.1-3.0 mg/kg groups, partial responders were among the patients with the lowest normalized peripheral clonal expansion, particularly in CD8+ T cells. Low levels of normalized T-cell clonal expansion were also seen in some nonresponding patients. Which antigens the clonally expanded peripheral T cells were specific for was not determined. Clonal expansion of both CD4+ and CD8+ blood T cells was observed from baseline to week 6 at doses 0.1 to 3.0 mg/kg. On average, CD8+ T cells showed more expanded clones than CD4+ T cells after ivuxolimab.

At the junction V is shortened by 1 base and J by 6 bases; bases outside the gene matches: 6. Inclusive of the bounding cysteine and phenylalanine, the CDR3 is 16 residues long. Only the CDR3 DNA is retained, 48 bases long and in frame from the first base. The germline V gene yields MDHEN for CDR1 and SYDVKM for CDR2. This sequence uses TRBV28 and TRBJ2-1; TRBD2 agrees with 10 junctional bases. The sample was CD4+ or CD8+ T cells sorted from blood, taken in a trial of the OX40 agonist ivuxolimab. This receptor was identified in an adult with an advanced solid tumor such as melanoma, head and neck, liver or kidney cancer. The base sequence is TGTGCCAGCAGTTTATTGGCTAGCGGGAGTCGCAATGAGCAGTTCTTC. Translated, this gives CASSLLASGSRNEQFF.